This T cell receptor beta chain is from a study of T cell responses to AZD1222 COVID-19 vaccine. The study's findings and limits: Clonal diversity may have been underestimated in mostly white British donors.

Profiled with immunoSEQ multiplex PCR; TCRdb holds only in-frame clones, not every one. The sample includes around 100,000 clones, roughly 87% of them seen just once. The V end was cut by 3 bases, the J end by 10 bases, with 16 bases between. The CDR3 covers 15 residues. Germline CDR1 is LNHDA and CDR2 is SQIVND (reference sequence). With regard to this clone: Its antigen is still unknown.

This sample comprised peripheral blood, obtained on day 0 of AZD1222 vaccination. This rearrangement joins TRBV19 to TRBJ2-6; tentatively, D is TRBD1 (5 bases). The receptor's source is an adult in good health. The CDR3 region has the DNA TGTGCCAGTAGTATGTCGAGGCAGGGTACTAACGTCCTGACTTTC. Its protein product is CASSMSRQGTNVLTF.